This TCR beta chain was found in a study of blood T cells in healthy people across ages. Whole-study results and caveats: Diversity was higher, and naive CD4+ cells more numerous, in long-lived donors than in aged donors.

There are a few counts of this clonotype. Antigen specificity is unknown. The germline V gene encodes CDR1 MNHEY and CDR2 SMNVEV (reference sequence). V trimming: 7 bases; J trimming: 6 bases; junction bases outside the gene matches: 6. CDR3 length: 13 residues. Healthy Caucasian individuals from Russia aged roughly 6 to 90 were enrolled as donors. The extraction recovered at least 6 micrograms of total RNA per sample. A second about 7 to 12 cycle PCR used barcoded and J-beta primers. TCRdb re-derived calls from the 5' RACE reads in MiXCR, one entry per CDR3 protein. The table records about 780,000 distinct CDR3 sequences, 35% to 50% of them present only once.

This receptor was taken from a man at least 80 years old in good health. The sequenced sample was blood. This chain connects TRBV27 to TRBJ2-7; TRBD2 aligns across 10 bases. CDR3 nucleotides: TGTGCCAGCACTCCAGCGGGAGGGCTCGAGCAGTACTTC. Its protein product is CASTPAGGLEQYF.